These 28 T cell receptor beta chains share one sample of origin, sequenced in a study of technical replicates of blood from a handful of donors. Some clones are missing from TCRdb's copy, which holds only in-frame ones; the method was immunoSEQ multiplex PCR. The sample carries approximately 70,000 clones, 80% to 95% recorded once. Sequenced: T cells isolated from PBMCs. The origin of the receptors is a human donor in good health.

V usage is TRBV7-2 and J usage is TRBJ1-4; tentative D call: TRBD1 (6 bases). Trimming removed 1 base at V and 10 bases at J, with 19 bases between. Germline CDR1 and CDR2: SGHTA and FQGNSA. The CDR3 covers 16 residues. Written as DNA, the CDR3 is TGTGCCAGCAGCTTAGAGCTACAGGGTCCCTGGGCAAAACTGTTTTTT. Encoded protein: CASSLELQGPWAKLFF.

The rearrangement uses TRBV7-2 and TRBJ2-1; 9 bases align to TRBD1. Germline V gene sequence: CDR1 SGHTA, CDR2 FQGNSA. Trimming at V came to 3 bases and at J to 4 bases, leaving 4 bases not matched to a gene. The CDR3 runs to 15 residues. CDR3 amino acids: CASSLTGGEYNEQFF. The CDR3 DNA is TGTGCCAGCAGCTTGACAGGGGGGGAGTACAATGAGCAGTTCTTC.

This rearrangement joins TRBV2 to TRBJ2-5, with 7 bases matching TRBD1. V lost 10 bases, J lost 1 base, and 6 bases stayed unmatched. The CDR3 length is 13 residues. Germline CDR1 SNHLY, CDR2 FYNNEI. The CDR3 protein is CAISDRVQETQYF. The CDR3 DNA is TGTGCCATCTCCGACAGGGTCCAAGAGACCCAGTACTTC.

The V gene is TRBV6-5, the J gene TRBJ2-5; possibly TRBD1 for D (5 bases). CDR1 and CDR2 from the germline V gene are MNHEY and SVGAGI. CDR3 length: 15 residues. V lost 4 bases and J 5 bases, leaving 17 bases between the germline ends. The CDR3: CASSLAPLRAETQYF. The CDR3 DNA is TGTGCCAGCAGTTTAGCCCCTCTCAGGGCCGAGACCCAGTACTTC.

The rearrangement links TRBV19 to TRBJ1-4; 10 bases are a match to TRBD1. CDR3 length: 16 residues. The germline V gene has CDR1 LNHDA and CDR2 SQIVND (reference sequence). V shed 0 bases, J shed 9 bases, and the junction held 7 bases outside the gene matches. CDR3 sequence reads: CASSIDSGQGTQKLFF. In nucleotides, the CDR3 is TGTGCCAGTAGTATAGACTCGGGACAGGGGACACAAAAACTGTTTTTT.

This sequence joins TRBV4-1 and TRBJ2-7, with a weak D call TRBD2 (5 bases). The germline V and J ends were trimmed by 0 bases and 0 bases, with 12 bases remaining between them. Germline CDR1 is MGHRA and CDR2 is YSYEKL. The CDR3 loop spans 16 amino acids. The CDR3 sequence: CASSQDHSGLSYEQYF. The CDR3 coding sequence is TGCGCCAGCAGCCAAGATCACAGCGGACTCTCCTACGAGCAGTACTTC.

This clone has just one count. The rearrangement joins TRBV28 to TRBJ1-5, with D perhaps TRBD1 (6 bases). The CDR3 is made up of 18 amino acids. Germline CDR1 MDHEN, CDR2 SYDVKM. The germline V and J ends were trimmed by 3 bases and 4 bases, with 22 bases remaining between them. Written as DNA, the CDR3 is TGTGCCAGCAGTTTTTGGGGGGGGACATTGAGTTCGAATCAGCCCCAGCATTTT. It specifies CASSFWGGTLSSNQPQHF.

The chain links TRBV18 to TRBJ2-3, with D possibly being TRBD1 (5 bases). CDR3 length: 15 residues. The V end lost 6 bases, the J end lost 2 bases, and 15 bases lay between the germline ends. CDR1 and CDR2 from the germline V gene are KGHSH and LQKENI. The DNA for the CDR3 is TGTGCCAGCTCTTCCGACAGCTACTTCACAGATACGCAGTATTTT. Translation gives CASSSDSYFTDTQYF. Looking up the rest from reference TRBV18 and TRBJ2-3 gives the full variable domain: NAGVMQNPRHLVRRRGQEARLRCSPMKGHSHVYWYRQLPEEGLKFMVYLQKENIIDESGMPKERFSAEFPKEGPSILRIQQVVRGDSAAYFCASSSDSYFTDTQYFGPGTRLTVL.

V usage is TRBV19 and J usage is TRBJ1-4; D gene uncertain. Trimming removed 5 bases from V and 1 base from J, with 8 bases in between. CDR1 and CDR2 from the germline V gene are LNHDA and SQIVND (reference sequence). The CDR3 loop spans 14 amino acids. CDR3 coding DNA: TGTGCCAGTAGTCTCGCAGGAACTAATGAAAAACTGTTTTTT. It encodes CASSLAGTNEKLFF.

The chain joins TRBV6-1 to TRBJ1-5; D is unclear. Germline CDR1 MNHNS, CDR2 SASEGT. The CDR3 loop spans 15 amino acids. V lost 4 bases to trimming and J lost 4 bases, with 14 bases between them. The CDR3 loop reads CASSGVWTGNQPQHF. The CDR3 DNA reads TGTGCCAGCAGTGGGGTCTGGACGGGGAATCAGCCCCAGCATTTT.

This clone was seen just once. V and J are TRBV7-8 and TRBJ2-5; D perhaps matches TRBD2 (5 bases). The CDR3 is made up of 16 amino acids. V was shortened by 1 base and J by 7 bases, with 19 bases between the two germline ends. The germline V gene has CDR1 SGHVS and CDR2 FQNEAQ. The CDR3 nucleotides are TGTGCCAGCAGCTTAGAGGGCGGGCTCCCCGCAAGGACCCAGTACTTC. Translated: CASSLEGGLPARTQYF.

V and J are TRBV6-5 and TRBJ1-5; D unresolved. V shed 6 bases and J shed 7 bases, with 19 bases lying between them. CDR1 and CDR2 from the germline V gene are MNHEY and SVGAGI. The CDR3 extends over 15 amino acids. The CDR3 DNA reads TGTGCCAGCAGCCCCTACGAGAATACGGGGCAGCCCCAGCATTTT. Translating gives CASSPYENTGQPQHF.

This clone was seen more than once but under ten times. The rearrangement uses TRBV5-1 and TRBJ1-1; TRBD1 matches at 7 bases. In germline, CDR1 is SGHRS, CDR2 YFSETQ. The CDR3 is 14 amino acids. V dropped 5 bases and J dropped 1; count of bases not matched to a gene: 5. The CDR3 here is CASSLGQANTEAFF. The CDR3 DNA sequence: TGCGCCAGCAGTCTAGGACAGGCGAACACTGAAGCTTTCTTT.

The V call is TRBV7-9, the J call TRBJ2-5; D is perhaps TRBD1 (6 bases). Between the trimmed V and J ends, which lost 3 bases and 1 base, there was a span of 18 bases. Germline values: CDR1 SEHNR, CDR2 FQNEAQ (reference sequence). The CDR3 runs to 17 residues. The CDR3 sequence is CASSLGQGSVGQETQYF. CDR3 DNA: TGTGCCAGCAGCTTGGGCCAGGGGTCGGTGGGCCAAGAGACCCAGTACTTC.

The V gene is TRBV11-2, the J gene TRBJ2-7, with a weak D call TRBD2 (6 bases). The germline V and J ends were trimmed by 0 bases and 0 bases, with 9 bases remaining between them. Germline V gene data show CDR1 as SGHAT and CDR2 as FQNNGV. The CDR3 contains 15 residues. Here the CDR3 reads CASSLELASSYEQYF. The CDR3 coding sequence is TGTGCCAGCAGCTTAGAACTAGCCAGCTCCTACGAGCAGTACTTC.

The chain carries TRBV6-5 and TRBJ2-5, with a weak D call TRBD1 (6 bases). Germline V gene sequence: CDR1 MNHEY, CDR2 SVGAGI. This CDR3 region has 14 residues. Trimming left V 4 bases short and J 10 bases short, with 19 bases between. The CDR3 spells CASSSRQVQDRQYF. CDR3 sequence (DNA): TGTGCCAGCAGTTCCCGACAGGTTCAGGATCGCCAGTACTTC.

The gene calls are TRBV5-1 and TRBJ2-7; the match to TRBD1 covers 7 bases. This CDR3 is 13 amino acids long. V lost 2 bases and J lost 2; bases outside the gene matches: 1. CDR1 SGHRS and CDR2 YFSETQ come from the germline V gene. The DNA for the CDR3 is TGCGCCAGCAGCTTTAGGGGGCCCTACGAGCAGTACTTC. It specifies CASSFRGPYEQYF.

The chain joins TRBV28 to TRBJ2-7; 8 bases line up with TRBD2. Germline V gene data show CDR1 as MDHEN and CDR2 as SYDVKM. The CDR3 extends over 14 amino acids. V gave up 2 bases and J gave up 4 bases; unmatched junction bases: 4. CDR3 sequence (DNA): TGTGCCAGCAGTTTACCGGGAGGGCCTTACGAGCAGTACTTC. Amino acids: CASSLPGGPYEQYF.

The CDR3: CASRARQAGSYEQYF. DNA for the CDR3: TGTGCCAGCAGAGCCAGACAGGCCGGATCCTACGAGCAGTACTTC. The chain carries TRBV28 and TRBJ2-7; TRBD1 is a possible D gene (6 bases). The CDR3 is 15 amino acids. Germline V CDR1 and CDR2: MDHEN, SYDVKM. Deletions cut 6 bases from V and 1 base from J, with 16 bases between.

The chain uses TRBV9 and TRBJ2-7; no clear D. The CDR3 spans 12 residues. Germline CDR1 reads SGDLS; CDR2 reads YYNGEE. V was pared by 0 bases and J by 5 bases, with 6 bases between. CDR3 amino acids: CASSVALDEQYF. CDR3 DNA: TGTGCCAGCAGCGTAGCTTTAGACGAGCAGTACTTC.

The CDR3 DNA sequence: TGTGCCAGCAGCCCGGCGGGACAGGGCCGTTTAGGCAAAAACATTCAGTACTTC. Protein: CASSPAGQGRLGKNIQYF. V is TRBV14 and J is TRBJ2-4; 9 bases line up with TRBD1. CDR3 length: 18 amino acids. Germline assignment: CDR1 SGHDN and CDR2 FVKESK. J gave up 3 bases and V 4 bases, and 13 bases lay outside the gene matches.

This clone occurred once. This chain connects TRBV29-1 to TRBJ1-1; D gene ambiguous. Trimming shortened V by 4 bases and J by 10 bases, and 22 bases separated the two germline ends. CDR3 size: 14 residues. Per germline, CDR1 SQVTM and CDR2 ANQGSEA. CDR3 loop: CSVGRVMEATGAFF. The CDR3 DNA is TGCAGCGTTGGGAGGGTCATGGAGGCTACGGGAGCTTTCTTT.

The gene calls are TRBV30 and TRBJ2-2; 7 nucleotides agree with TRBD1. Germline V lookup: CDR1 GTSNPN, CDR2 SVGIG (reference sequence). This CDR3 region has 13 residues. Unmatched junction bases numbered 6, after V lost 5 bases and J lost 6 bases. The CDR3 DNA sequence: TGTGCCTGGCCCAAGGGGGCGGCCGGGGAGCTGTTTTTT. Protein: CAWPKGAAGELFF. The complete variable domain, with remaining parts taken from reference TRBV30 and TRBJ2-2, reads SQTIHQWPATLVQPVGSPLSLECTVEGTSNPNLYWYRQAAGRGLQLLFYSVGIGQISSEVPQNLSASRPQDRQFILSSKKLLLSDSGFYLCAWPKGAAGELFFGEGSRLTVL.

The DNA for the CDR3 is TGTGCCAGCAGCGTGGCCTTAGCGCCCTACGAGCAGTACTTC. Encoded protein: CASSVALAPYEQYF. The chain joins TRBV9 to TRBJ2-7; a weak D match, TRBD2 (5 bases). In germline, CDR1 is SGDLS, CDR2 YYNGEE. The CDR3 is 14 amino acids. The V end was cut by 2 bases, the J end by 2 bases, with 11 bases between.

The CDR3, as DNA: TGCGCCAGCAGCTTGACAGGAAGTAATGAAAAACTGTTTTTT. Translation: CASSLTGSNEKLFF. V gene TRBV5-1 combines with J gene TRBJ1-4; the D gene is possibly TRBD1 (5 bases). CDR3 length: 14 amino acids. Per germline, CDR1 SGHRS and CDR2 YFSETQ. V was cut by 1 base and J by 4 bases, with 8 bases left in between.

The chain is built from TRBV4-2 and TRBJ2-7; D might be TRBD1 (6 bases). V was pared by 4 bases and J by 2 bases, with 9 bases between. Germline V gene data show CDR1 as LGHNA and CDR2 as YNFKEQ. The CDR3 totals 13 residues. The CDR3 loop reads CASSLRQAYEQYF. The CDR3 DNA sequence: TGTGCCAGCAGCCTTAGACAGGCCTACGAGCAGTACTTC.

This sequence joins TRBV7-6 and TRBJ2-7; tentatively, D is TRBD2 (6 bases). V lost 5 bases and J 2 bases, leaving 19 bases between the germline ends. The V gene's germline CDR1 is SGHVS and CDR2 FNYEAQ. The length of the CDR3 is 16 residues. DNA of the CDR3: TGTGCCAGCAGCCCAGACCGGGCGGGATCCACCTACGAGCAGTACTTC. Amino acid sequence: CASSPDRAGSTYEQYF. Looking up the rest from reference TRBV7-6 and TRBJ2-7 gives the full variable domain: GAGVSQSPRYKVTKRGQDVALRCDPISGHVSLYWYRQALGQGPEFLTYFNYEAQQDKSGLPNDRFSAERPEGSISTLTIQRTEQRDSAMYRCASSPDRAGSTYEQYFGPGTRLTVT.

The V and J genes are TRBV2 and TRBJ2-7; 10 bases match TRBD2. The germline V gene has CDR1 SNHLY and CDR2 FYNNEI. V was clipped by 8 bases and J by 4 bases; unmatched bases: 5. This CDR3 is built from 13 residues. The CDR3, as DNA: TGTGCCAGCCAGCGGGAGGGCCTGTACGAGCAGTACTTC. Translating gives CASQREGLYEQYF.